This T cell receptor (beta chain) was identified in a study of T cell responses to AZD1222 COVID-19 vaccine. Study results and caveats: Most donors were white British and more were female, and clonal diversity was possibly underestimated.

Per germline, CDR1 SGHTA and CDR2 FQGTGA. The CDR3 runs to 15 residues. J was trimmed by 6 bases and V by 5 bases; bases with no gene match: 3. A note on this clone: Its specificity is not known.

The repertoire was sequenced with immunoSEQ multiplex PCR; TCRdb's copy has only in-frame clones and lacks some. The sample consists of 95,000 to 150,000 clones, almost 95% of them appearing once. This chain links TRBV7-3 with TRBJ2-1; TRBD2 matches 14 bases. This specimen was peripheral blood, taken on day 0 of AZD1222 vaccination. The sequence derives from an adult in good health. CDR3 sequence reads: CASSRGLAGANEQFF. The CDR3 DNA follows: TGTGCCAGCAGCCGGGGACTAGCGGGGGCCAATGAGCAGTTCTTC.